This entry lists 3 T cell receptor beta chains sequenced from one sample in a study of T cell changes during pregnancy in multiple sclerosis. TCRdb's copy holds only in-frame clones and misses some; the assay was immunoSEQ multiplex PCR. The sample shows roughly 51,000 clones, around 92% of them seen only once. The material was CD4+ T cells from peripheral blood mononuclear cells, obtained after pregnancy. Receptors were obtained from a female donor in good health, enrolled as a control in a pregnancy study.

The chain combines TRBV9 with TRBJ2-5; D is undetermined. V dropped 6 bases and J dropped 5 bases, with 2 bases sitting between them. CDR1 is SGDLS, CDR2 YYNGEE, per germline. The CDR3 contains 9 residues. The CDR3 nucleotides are TGTGCCAGCACGGAGACCCAGTACTTC. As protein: CASTETQYF. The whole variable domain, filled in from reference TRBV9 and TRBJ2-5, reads DSGVTQTPKHLITATGQRVTLRCSPRSGDLSVYWYQQSLDQGLQFLIQYYNGEERAKGNILERFSAQQFPDLHSELNLSSLELGDSALYFCASTETQYFGPGTRLLVL.

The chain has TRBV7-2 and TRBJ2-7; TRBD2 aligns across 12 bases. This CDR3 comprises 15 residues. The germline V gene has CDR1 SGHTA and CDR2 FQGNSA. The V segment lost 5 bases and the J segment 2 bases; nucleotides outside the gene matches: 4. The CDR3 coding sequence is TGTGCCAGCAGCCTGACTAGCGGGGGAACCTACGAGCAGTACTTC. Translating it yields CASSLTSGGTYEQYF.

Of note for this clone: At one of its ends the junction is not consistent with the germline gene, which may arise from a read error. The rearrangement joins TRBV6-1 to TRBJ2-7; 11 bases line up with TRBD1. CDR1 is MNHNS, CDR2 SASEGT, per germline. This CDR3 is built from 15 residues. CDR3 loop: CASREGQGAMYEQYF. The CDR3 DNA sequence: TGTGCCAGCAGGGAAGGACAGGGGGCAATGTACGAGCAGTACTTC.